This TCR beta chain was sequenced during a study of T cell responses to AZD1222 COVID-19 vaccine. Sequenced by immunoSEQ multiplex PCR; TCRdb stores in-frame clones only, minus some. The repertoire holds 150,000 to 160,000 clones, with roughly nine tenths as singletons. Trimming removed 2 bases at V and 7 bases at J, with 14 bases between. CDR1 and CDR2 from the germline V gene are SGHTA and FQGNSA. CDR3 length: 14 amino acids. The chain combines TRBV7-2 with TRBJ1-2; D remains unclear. The sequences come from peripheral blood, collected on day 0 of MenACWY control vaccination. The TCR comes from an adult in good health. The DNA for the CDR3 is TGTGCCAGCAGCTTATTCCAAGACGTTGGTGGCTACACCTTC. Its protein product is CASSLFQDVGGYTF.